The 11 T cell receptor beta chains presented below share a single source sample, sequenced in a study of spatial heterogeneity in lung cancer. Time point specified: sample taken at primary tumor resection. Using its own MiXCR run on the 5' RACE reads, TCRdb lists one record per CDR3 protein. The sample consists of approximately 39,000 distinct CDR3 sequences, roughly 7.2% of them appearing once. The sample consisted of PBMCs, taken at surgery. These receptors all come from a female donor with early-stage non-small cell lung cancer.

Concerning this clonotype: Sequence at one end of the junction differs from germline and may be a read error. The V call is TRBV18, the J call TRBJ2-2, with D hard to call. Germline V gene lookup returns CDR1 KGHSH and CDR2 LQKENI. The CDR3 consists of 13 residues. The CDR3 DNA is TGTGCCAGCTCCCAGTCGAACATCGGGGAGCTGTTTTTT. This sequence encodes CASSQSNIGELFF.

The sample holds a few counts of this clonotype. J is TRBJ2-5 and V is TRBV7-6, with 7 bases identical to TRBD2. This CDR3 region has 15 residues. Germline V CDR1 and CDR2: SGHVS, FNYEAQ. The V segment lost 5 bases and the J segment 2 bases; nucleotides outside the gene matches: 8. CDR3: CASSQIAGRQETQYF. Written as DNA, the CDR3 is TGTGCCAGCAGCCAGATAGCGGGCCGACAAGAGACCCAGTACTTC.

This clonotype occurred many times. DNA for the CDR3: TGTGCCAGCAGTGTCGATAGCGGAAACACAGATACGCAGTATTTT. This sequence encodes CASSVDSGNTDTQYF. J is TRBJ2-3 and V is TRBV2, with D possibly TRBD2 on 6 matching bases. CDR3 size: 15 residues. V was pared by 4 bases and J by 2 bases, with 13 bases between. The germline CDR1 and CDR2 sequences are SNHLY and FYNNEI.

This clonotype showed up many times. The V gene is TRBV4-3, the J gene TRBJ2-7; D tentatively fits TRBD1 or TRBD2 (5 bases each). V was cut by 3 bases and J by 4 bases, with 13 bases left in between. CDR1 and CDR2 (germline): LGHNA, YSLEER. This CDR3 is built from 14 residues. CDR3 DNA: TGCGCCAGCAGCCAGGAGACGAGGGGTTACGAGCAGTACTTC. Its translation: CASSQETRGYEQYF.

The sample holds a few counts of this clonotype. CDR3 sequence: CSVEEGTLNTEAFF. The CDR3 DNA is TGCAGCGTTGAAGAGGGCACGTTGAACACTGAAGCTTTCTTT. This rearrangement joins TRBV29-1 to TRBJ1-1; no definite D call. The ends were cut back, 0 bases at V and 0 bases at J, with 8 bases in the middle. The germline gives CDR1 SQVTM, CDR2 ANQGSEA. The CDR3 extends over 14 amino acids. Supplemented by reference TRBV29-1 and TRBJ1-1, the full variable domain reads SAVISQKPSRDICQRGTSLTIQCQVDSQVTMMFWYRQQPGQSLTLIATANQGSEATYESGFVIDKFPISRPNLTFSTLTVSNMSPEDSSIYLCSVEEGTLNTEAFFGQGTRLTVV.

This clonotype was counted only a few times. The CDR3 DNA follows: TGTGCCAGCTCACCATCCACAGCTAGCACAGATACGCAGTATTTT. It translates to CASSPSTASTDTQYF. This chain joins TRBV18 and TRBJ2-3; D is unresolved. The CDR3 is 15 amino acids. Trimming stripped 2 bases from V and 0 bases from J, with 9 bases between. Germline CDR1 reads KGHSH; CDR2 reads LQKENI.

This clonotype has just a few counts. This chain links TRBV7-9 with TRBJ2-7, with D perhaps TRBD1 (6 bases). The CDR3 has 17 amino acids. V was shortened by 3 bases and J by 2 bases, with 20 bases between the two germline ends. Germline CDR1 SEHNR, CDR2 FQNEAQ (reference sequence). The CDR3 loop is CASSLPLGRDNPYEQYF. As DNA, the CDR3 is TGTGCCAGCAGCTTGCCCCTGGGCAGGGACAATCCCTACGAGCAGTACTTC.

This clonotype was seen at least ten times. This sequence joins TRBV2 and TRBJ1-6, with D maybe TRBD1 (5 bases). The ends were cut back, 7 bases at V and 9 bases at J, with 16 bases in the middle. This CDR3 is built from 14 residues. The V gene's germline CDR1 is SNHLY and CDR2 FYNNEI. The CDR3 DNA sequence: TGTGCCAGCACTTTAGGGGTCCGGGGTTCACCCCTCCACTTT. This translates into CASTLGVRGSPLHF.

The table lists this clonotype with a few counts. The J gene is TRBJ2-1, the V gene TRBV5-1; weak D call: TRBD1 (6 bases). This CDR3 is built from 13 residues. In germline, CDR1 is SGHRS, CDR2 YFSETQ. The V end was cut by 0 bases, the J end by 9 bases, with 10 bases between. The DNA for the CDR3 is TGCGCCAGCAGCTTGGGGCAGGGGAGTGAGCAGTTCTTC. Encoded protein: CASSLGQGSEQFF.

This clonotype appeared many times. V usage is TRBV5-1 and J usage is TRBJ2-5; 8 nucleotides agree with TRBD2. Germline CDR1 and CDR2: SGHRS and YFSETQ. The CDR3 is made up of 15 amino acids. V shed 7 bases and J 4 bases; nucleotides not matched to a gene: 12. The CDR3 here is CASAGGALGIETQYF. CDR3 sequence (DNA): TGCGCCAGCGCCGGGGGGGCCCTTGGAATAGAGACCCAGTACTTC. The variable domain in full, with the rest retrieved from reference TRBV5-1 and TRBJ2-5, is KAGVTQTPRYLIKTRGQQVTLSCSPISGHRSVSWYQQTPGQGLQFLFEYFSETQRNKGNFPGRFSGRQFSNSRSEMNVSTLELGDSALYLCASAGGALGIETQYFGPGTRLLVL.

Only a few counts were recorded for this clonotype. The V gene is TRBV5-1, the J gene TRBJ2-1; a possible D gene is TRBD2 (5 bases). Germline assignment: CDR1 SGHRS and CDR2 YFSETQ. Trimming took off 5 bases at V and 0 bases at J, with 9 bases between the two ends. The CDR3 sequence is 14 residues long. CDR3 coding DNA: TGCGCCAGCAGTCTCCGGGACTCCTACAATGAGCAGTTCTTC. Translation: CASSLRDSYNEQFF.